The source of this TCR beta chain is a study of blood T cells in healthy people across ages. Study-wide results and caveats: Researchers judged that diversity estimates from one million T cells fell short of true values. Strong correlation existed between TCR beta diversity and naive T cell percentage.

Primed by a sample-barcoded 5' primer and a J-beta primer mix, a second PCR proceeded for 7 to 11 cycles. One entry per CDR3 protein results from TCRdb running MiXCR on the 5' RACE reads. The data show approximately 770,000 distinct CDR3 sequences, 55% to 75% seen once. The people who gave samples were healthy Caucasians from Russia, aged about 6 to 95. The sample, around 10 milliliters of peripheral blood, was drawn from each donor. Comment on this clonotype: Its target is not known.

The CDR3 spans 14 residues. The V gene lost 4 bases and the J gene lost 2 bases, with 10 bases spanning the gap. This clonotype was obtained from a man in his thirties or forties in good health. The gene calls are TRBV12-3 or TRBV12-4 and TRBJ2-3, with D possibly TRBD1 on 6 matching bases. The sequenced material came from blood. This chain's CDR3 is CASSWQGTTDTQYF. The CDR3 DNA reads TGTGCCAGCAGTTGGCAGGGGACCACAGATACGCAGTATTTT.